The rows below give T cell receptor beta chains drawn from one sample of a study of a mutant IDH1 vaccine in newly diagnosed glioma. The assay was immunoSEQ multiplex PCR, and TCRdb's table has in-frame clones only and misses some. The data hold fewer than 35,000 clones, with roughly 56% observed a single time. Their cognate antigens are unknown. The specimen comprised PBMCs, sampled from a glioma patient whose treatment included an IDH1 peptide vaccine. These receptors all come from a woman aged 18 to 35 with glioma. The CDR3 runs from the conserved cysteine through the conserved F or W. The D gene is left open where the match is weak. Clone size appears in some rows only: once, few, many, or a class for an expanded clone.

J gene: TRBJ1-2; V gene: TRBV7-2; clone size: -; D gene: TRBD1; CDR3 DNA: TGTGCCAGCACCCAGGGGGCACCAACCCCGATCTATGGCTACACCTTC; CDR3 protein: CASTQGAPTPIYGYTF
J gene: TRBJ1-4; V gene: TRBV5-1; clone size: few; D gene: -; CDR3 DNA: TGCGCCAGCAGCTTGCAGTCGGGGAGTGAAAAACTGTTTTTT; CDR3 protein: CASSLQSGSEKLFF
J gene: TRBJ1-1; V gene: TRBV5-1; clone size: once; D gene: TRBD1; CDR3 DNA: TGCGCCAGCAACCCGGGACAGGGGGGCACTGAAGCTTTCTTT; CDR3 protein: CASNPGQGGTEAFF
J gene: TRBJ1-2; V gene: TRBV4-1; clone size: -; D gene: TRBD1; CDR3 DNA: TGCGCCAGCAGCCAAACTACAGGGGACCGCTATGGCTACACCTTC; CDR3 protein: CASSQTTGDRYGYTF
J gene: TRBJ1-5; V gene: TRBV7-8; clone size: -; D gene: -; CDR3 DNA: TGTGCCAGCAGCTTGCGCGAGGGGGATCAGCCCCAGCATTTT; CDR3 protein: CASSLREGDQPQHF
J gene: TRBJ1-6; V gene: TRBV6-4; clone size: -; D gene: TRBD1; CDR3 DNA: TGTGCCAGCAGTTCCGGACAGGGGAATTCACCCCTCCACTTT; CDR3 protein: CASSSGQGNSPLHF
J gene: TRBJ2-1; V gene: TRBV19; clone size: -; D gene: TRBD2; CDR3 DNA: TGTGCCAGTAGTATTAGCGGGAGAGGATTATTAGCCTACAATGAGCAGTTCTTC; CDR3 protein: CASSISGRGLLAYNEQFF
J gene: TRBJ2-1; V gene: TRBV5-8; clone size: -; D gene: TRBD2; CDR3 DNA: TGTGCCAGCAGCCAAGGACTAGCGCATACGAATGAGCAGTTCTTC; CDR3 protein: CASSQGLAHTNEQFF
J gene: TRBJ2-7; V gene: TRBV9; clone size: few; D gene: -; CDR3 DNA: TGTGCCAGCAGCGTTAGGGGACGCCCGGGGGACGAGCAGTACTTC; CDR3 protein: CASSVRGRPGDEQYF
J gene: TRBJ2-1; V gene: TRBV5-1; clone size: few; D gene: -; CDR3 DNA: TGCGCCAGCAGCTTGGGTGCAGTTAGTTTTGTTCATGAGCAGTTCTTC; CDR3 protein: CASSLGAVSFVHEQFF
J gene: TRBJ1-1; V gene: TRBV5-1; clone size: once; D gene: -; CDR3 DNA: TGCGCCAGCAGCTTGACAGGGATGAACACTGAAGCTTTCTTT; CDR3 protein: CASSLTGMNTEAFF
J gene: TRBJ2-2; V gene: TRBV18; clone size: -; D gene: TRBD1; CDR3 DNA: TGTGCCAGCTCACCCAGGGGGCTGGGCACCGGGGAGCTGTTTTTT; CDR3 protein: CASSPRGLGTGELFF
J gene: TRBJ1-3; V gene: TRBV14; clone size: few; D gene: -; CDR3 DNA: TGTGCCAGCAGCGTAAACTCTGGAAACACCATATATTTT; CDR3 protein: CASSVNSGNTIYF
J gene: TRBJ2-2; V gene: TRBV5-1; clone size: -; D gene: TRBD2; CDR3 DNA: TGCGCCAGCATGGAAGTAGCGGGCTTCACCGGGGAGCTGTTTTTT; CDR3 protein: CASMEVAGFTGELFF
J gene: TRBJ2-1; V gene: TRBV30; clone size: -; D gene: -; CDR3 DNA: TGTGCCTGGAGTATTGGGACTGGCGCTTCCTACAATGAGCAGTTCTTC; CDR3 protein: CAWSIGTGASYNEQFF
J gene: TRBJ2-2; V gene: TRBV7-9; clone size: -; D gene: TRBD1; CDR3 DNA: TGTGCCAGCAGCTTAGGACAGGGGGAAGGAACCGGGGAGCTGTTTTTT; CDR3 protein: CASSLGQGEGTGELFF
J gene: TRBJ2-7; V gene: TRBV25-1; clone size: -; D gene: -; CDR3 DNA: TGTGCCAGCACTGGGAGTCAATCTGCCTACGAGCAGTACTTC; CDR3 protein: CASTGSQSAYEQYF
J gene: TRBJ2-2; V gene: TRBV7-2; clone size: -; D gene: TRBD2; CDR3 DNA: TGTGCCAGCAGCCCGGGGAGGGTCGGGGAGCTGTTTTTT; CDR3 protein: CASSPGRVGELFF
J gene: TRBJ1-2; V gene: TRBV11-2; clone size: -; D gene: -; CDR3 DNA: TGTGCCAGCAGCGAACGGGGCCCCCGCGGCTACACCTTC; CDR3 protein: CASSERGPRGYTF
J gene: TRBJ1-2; V gene: TRBV19; clone size: -; D gene: -; CDR3 DNA: TGTGCCAGTAAGGGGCAAAACAGCATCTCTGAGTATGGCTACACCTTC; CDR3 protein: CASKGQNSISEYGYTF
J gene: TRBJ1-2; V gene: TRBV10-3; clone size: -; D gene: -; CDR3 DNA: TGTGCCATCAGGGACGGACAGACGGATGGCTACACCTTC; CDR3 protein: CAIRDGQTDGYTF
J gene: TRBJ1-5; V gene: TRBV5-1; clone size: few; D gene: TRBD1; CDR3 DNA: TGCGCCAGCAGCTGGGGACAGGGAAGCAATCAGCCCCAGCATTTT; CDR3 protein: CASSWGQGSNQPQHF
J gene: TRBJ1-1; V gene: TRBV5-1; clone size: -; D gene: TRBD1; CDR3 DNA: TGCGCCAGCAGCTTATATGCGCCGGACAGGGGGCAAAGGAACGCTGAAGCTTTCTTT; CDR3 protein: CASSLYAPDRGQRNAEAFF
J gene: TRBJ2-3; V gene: TRBV19; clone size: -; D gene: TRBD2; CDR3 DNA: TGTGCCAGTAGTATAGTGGCTAGCGGGGGGGGAGATACGCAGTATTTT; CDR3 protein: CASSIVASGGGDTQYF
J gene: TRBJ1-1; V gene: TRBV18; clone size: -; D gene: -; CDR3 DNA: TGTGCCAGCTCACCGGGCCCAACTGAAGCTTTCTTT; CDR3 protein: CASSPGPTEAFF
J gene: TRBJ1-3; V gene: TRBV28; clone size: -; D gene: -; CDR3 DNA: TGTGCCAGCAGTTTACGGAACTCTGGAAACACCATATATTTT; CDR3 protein: CASSLRNSGNTIYF
J gene: TRBJ2-7; V gene: TRBV19; clone size: once; D gene: TRBD1; CDR3 DNA: TGTGCCAGTAGGAAGGACAGGGACTACGAGCAGTACTTC; CDR3 protein: CASRKDRDYEQYF
J gene: TRBJ1-6; V gene: TRBV19; clone size: -; D gene: -; CDR3 DNA: TGTGCCAGTACCGAACAGGGCGACTCACCCCTCCACTTT; CDR3 protein: CASTEQGDSPLHF
J gene: TRBJ2-2; V gene: TRBV11-2; clone size: -; D gene: -; CDR3 DNA: TGTGCCAGCAGCTTAGGAGATACGACCACCGGGGAGCTGTTTTTT; CDR3 protein: CASSLGDTTTGELFF
J gene: TRBJ1-1; V gene: TRBV30; clone size: -; D gene: TRBD1; CDR3 DNA: TGTGCCTGGAGTAAACAGGGGGCAAACACTGAAGCTTTCTTT; CDR3 protein: CAWSKQGANTEAFF
J gene: TRBJ2-7; V gene: TRBV2; clone size: once; D gene: -; CDR3 DNA: TGTGCCAGCAGTGCCGGAGGAGGGACAGTCGAGCAGTACTTC; CDR3 protein: CASSAGGGTVEQYF
J gene: TRBJ1-3; V gene: TRBV7-7; clone size: few; D gene: -; CDR3 DNA: TGTGCTAGCAGCTTAGCATCGGAAAACACCATATATTTT; CDR3 protein: CASSLASENTIYF
J gene: TRBJ1-1; V gene: TRBV7-9; clone size: -; D gene: -; CDR3 DNA: TGTGCCAGCAGCTTCGGTGGGTGGGACACTGAAGCTTTCTTT; CDR3 protein: CASSFGGWDTEAFF
J gene: TRBJ2-1; V gene: TRBV2; clone size: -; D gene: TRBD1; CDR3 DNA: TGTGCCAGCAGTCCAGGACAGGGATGGAATGAGCAGTTCTTC; CDR3 protein: CASSPGQGWNEQFF
J gene: TRBJ1-2; V gene: TRBV5-5; clone size: few; D gene: TRBD1; CDR3 DNA: TGTGCCAGCAGCCGCACAGAGGCAGGGGGCCTTGACTATGGCTACACCTTC; CDR3 protein: CASSRTEAGGLDYGYTF
J gene: TRBJ1-2; V gene: TRBV6-1; clone size: few; D gene: -; CDR3 DNA: TGTGCCAGCAGTGAATCCTTGCGGGTCCCCAACGATGGCTACACCTTC; CDR3 protein: CASSESLRVPNDGYTF
J gene: TRBJ2-1; V gene: TRBV13; clone size: -; D gene: -; CDR3 DNA: TGTGCCAGCAGCCCCCCGCGCAGCTATGAGCAGTTCTTC; CDR3 protein: CASSPPRSYEQFF
J gene: TRBJ1-2; V gene: TRBV7-9; clone size: -; D gene: -; CDR3 DNA: TGTGCCAGCAGCTCCTTGACTGAGAACTATGGCTACACCTTC; CDR3 protein: CASSSLTENYGYTF